The entry that follows covers one T cell receptor (beta chain) sequence. The template was genomic DNA from peripheral blood, not RNA. This sample was taken from a study of T cell repertoires in aging, cancer and after chemotherapy. The germline gives CDR1 MDHEN, CDR2 SYDVKM. The length of the CDR3 is 14 residues. V gave up 4 bases and J gave up 0 bases, with 6 bases separating them. Multiplex touch-down PCR with TRB-A/B primers amplified rearranged V-D-J TRB sequences. TCRdb reanalysed the multiplex PCR reads using MiXCR and keeps one entry per CDR3 protein. This repertoire shows roughly 6,300 distinct CDR3 sequences, over 30% found once; its top ten account for roughly 40%.

The clonotype comes from a human donor in good health. The chain carries TRBV28 and TRBJ1-4; D not certain. The sample comprised blood. CDR3 residues: CASSYGATNEKLFF. CDR3 sequence (DNA): TGTGCCAGCAGTTACGGTGCAACTAATGAAAAACTGTTTTTT.